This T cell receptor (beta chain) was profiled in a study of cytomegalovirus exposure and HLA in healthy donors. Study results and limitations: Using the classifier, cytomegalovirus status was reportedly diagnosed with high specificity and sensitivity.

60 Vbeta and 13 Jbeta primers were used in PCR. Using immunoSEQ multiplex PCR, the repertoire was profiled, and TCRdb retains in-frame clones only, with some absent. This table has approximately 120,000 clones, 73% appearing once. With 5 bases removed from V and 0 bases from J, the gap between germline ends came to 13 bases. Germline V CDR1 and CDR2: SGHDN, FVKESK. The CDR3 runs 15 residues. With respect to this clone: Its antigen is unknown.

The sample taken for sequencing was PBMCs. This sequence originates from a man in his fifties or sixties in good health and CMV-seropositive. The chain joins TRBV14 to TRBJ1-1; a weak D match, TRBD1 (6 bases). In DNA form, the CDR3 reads TGTGCCAGCAGCTACACAGGGACCGTGAACACTGAAGCTTTCTTT. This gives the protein CASSYTGTVNTEAFF.